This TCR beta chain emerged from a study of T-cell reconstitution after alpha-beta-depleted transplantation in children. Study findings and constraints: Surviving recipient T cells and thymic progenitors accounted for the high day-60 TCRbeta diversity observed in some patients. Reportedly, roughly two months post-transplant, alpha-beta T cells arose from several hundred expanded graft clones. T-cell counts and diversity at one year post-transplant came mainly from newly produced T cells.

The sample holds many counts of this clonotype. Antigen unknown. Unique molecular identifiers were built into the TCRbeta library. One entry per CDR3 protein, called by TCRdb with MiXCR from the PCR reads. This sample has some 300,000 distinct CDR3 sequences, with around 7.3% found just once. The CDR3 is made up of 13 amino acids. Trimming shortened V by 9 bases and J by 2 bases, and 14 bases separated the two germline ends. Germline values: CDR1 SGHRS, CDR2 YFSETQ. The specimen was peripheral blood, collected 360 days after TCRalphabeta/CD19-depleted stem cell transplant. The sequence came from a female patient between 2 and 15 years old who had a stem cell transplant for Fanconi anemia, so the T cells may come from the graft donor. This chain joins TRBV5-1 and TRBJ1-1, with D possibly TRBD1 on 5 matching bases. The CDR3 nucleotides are TGCGCCACCCCATGGGGCGGAAACACTGAAGCTTTCTTT. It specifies CATPWGGNTEAFF.